The 23 T cell receptor beta chains below were found in one sample sequenced in a study of T cells after yellow fever vaccination. TCRdb reanalysed the 5' RACE reads using MiXCR and keeps one entry per CDR3 protein. This table has approximately 150,000 distinct CDR3 sequences, approximately 6.2% appearing once. Sequenced material: CD4+ T cells sorted from PBMCs, taken on the day of the first yellow fever vaccination. All receptors derive from a man between 18 and 29 years old who received the YFV17D yellow fever vaccine.

The CDR3, as DNA: TGTGCCACCCGGCCCGGAGTAGAGACCCAGTACTTC. This translates into CATRPGVETQYF. This sequence joins TRBV30 and TRBJ2-5; no clear D gene. Germline V gene sequence: CDR1 GTSNPN, CDR2 SVGIG (reference sequence). V shed 8 bases and J shed 4 bases, with 14 bases lying between them. CDR3 length: 12 amino acids.

J is TRBJ1-2 and V is TRBV20-1; maybe TRBD1 (5 bases). This CDR3 has 15 residues. Germline V gene data show CDR1 as DFQATT and CDR2 as SNEGSKA (reference sequence). V shed 3 bases and J shed 2 bases, with 16 bases lying between them. CDR3 sequence: CSASDSANLNYGYTF. CDR3 in DNA: TGCAGTGCTAGTGACAGCGCGAACTTAAACTATGGCTACACCTTC.

The CDR3 region has the DNA TGTGCCAGCAGCGTAGAGGCAGAAGAGACCCAGTACTTC. Translating it yields CASSVEAEETQYF. The chain carries TRBV9 and TRBJ2-5; D is unresolved. Trimming stripped 0 bases from V and 3 bases from J, with 6 bases between. The CDR3 contains 13 residues. CDR1 SGDLS and CDR2 YYNGEE come from the germline V gene.

This clonotype was seen many times. The rearrangement links TRBV30 to TRBJ1-5, with TRBD1 matching 7 bases. The germline V gene encodes CDR1 GTSNPN and CDR2 SVGIG (reference sequence). J lost 4 bases, V lost 3 bases, and 6 bases had no gene match. The CDR3 totals 14 residues. CDR3 amino acids: CAWSRLQGNQPQHF. CDR3 DNA: TGTGCCTGGAGCAGATTACAGGGGAATCAGCCCCAGCATTTT.

V and J are TRBV29-1 and TRBJ1-2, with 8 bases fitting TRBD1. V dropped 5 bases and J dropped 0; count of bases not matched to a gene: 11. The CDR3 is 16 amino acids. Per germline, CDR1 SQVTM and CDR2 ANQGSEA. The CDR3 DNA follows: TGCAGCGTTCCCCGGACAGGGAAGTCAGCTAACTATGGCTACACCTTC. It codes for CSVPRTGKSANYGYTF.

This clonotype was seen repeatedly, ten times or more. This rearrangement joins TRBV3-1 to TRBJ1-1; possibly TRBD1 for D (5 bases). The V end lost 5 bases, the J end lost 4 bases, and 14 bases lay between the germline ends. Germline loops: CDR1 LGHDT, CDR2 YNNKEL (reference sequence). The CDR3 contains 14 residues. The CDR3 sequence is CASSLRTGPTEAFF. As DNA, the CDR3 is TGTGCCAGCAGCTTACGAACGGGACCCACTGAAGCTTTCTTT. The full variable domain, its missing parts supplied by reference TRBV3-1 and TRBJ1-1, is DTAVSQTPKYLVTQMGNDKSIKCEQNLGHDTMYWYKQDSKKFLKIMFSYNNKELIINETVPNRFSPKSPDKAHLNLHINSLELGDSAVYFCASSLRTGPTEAFFGQGTRLTVV.

This clonotype was detected a few times. The gene calls are TRBV2 and TRBJ1-2, with unresolved D. Germline CDR1 SNHLY, CDR2 FYNNEI. V was pared by 2 bases and J by 2 bases, with 6 bases between. The CDR3 totals 13 residues. The CDR3 DNA reads TGTGCCAGCAGTGAATACGGAAACTATGGCTACACCTTC. It encodes CASSEYGNYGYTF.

As for this clonotype: Possible read error: a much larger clone is one base away. V usage is TRBV5-5 and J usage is TRBJ2-5; 10 bases are a match to TRBD2. Trimming cost V 4 bases and J 5 bases; bases outside gene matches: 5. Germline V gene lookup returns CDR1 SGHKS and CDR2 YYEKEE (reference sequence). This CDR3 contains 14 residues. The CDR3 coding sequence is TGTGCCAGCAGCCCGGGGGGACTAGCGGAGACCCAGTACTTC. This encodes CASSPGGLAETQYF. Using reference TRBV5-5 and TRBJ2-5 for the parts outside the CDR3, the full variable domain is DAGVTQSPTHLIKTRGQQVTLRCSPISGHKSVSWYQQVLGQGPQFIFQYYEKEERGRGNFPDRFSARQFPNYSSELNVNALLLGDSALYLCASSPGGLAETQYFGPGTRLLVL.

This clonotype occurred a few times. V gene TRBV3-1 combines with J gene TRBJ2-1; 11 bases align to TRBD2. There are 15 residues in the CDR3. V was pared by 5 bases and J by 9 bases, with 9 bases of the junction left unmatched. Germline V gene sequence: CDR1 LGHDT, CDR2 YNNKEL (reference sequence). The CDR3 DNA reads TGTGCCAGCAGCAGACTAGCGGGGAGGCAAGGTGAGCAGTTCTTC. Its translation is CASSRLAGRQGEQFF.

This clonotype has ten or more counts. The rearrangement joins TRBV10-3 to TRBJ2-3; tentative D call: TRBD1 (5 bases). The germline V gene encodes CDR1 ENHRY and CDR2 SYGVKD. The CDR3 extends over 15 amino acids. V lost 10 bases, J lost 6 bases, and 23 bases lay in between. The CDR3 region has the DNA TGTGCCACCCAGGCTCTAGGGGTAGTTCGGGATACGCAGTATTTT. The encoded protein is CATQALGVVRDTQYF.

This clonotype was counted at least ten times. J is TRBJ2-3 and V is TRBV5-1, with D possibly TRBD1 on 6 matching bases. Trimming took 0 bases from V and 9 from J, leaving 20 bases between them. The CDR3 is 16 amino acids. The germline V gene has CDR1 SGHRS and CDR2 YFSETQ. CDR3 in DNA: TGCGCCAGCAGCTTGGCGGTTTCGAGACAGGCCTTGACGCAGTATTTT. Residues: CASSLAVSRQALTQYF. Using reference TRBV5-1 and TRBJ2-3 for the parts outside the CDR3, the full variable domain is KAGVTQTPRYLIKTRGQQVTLSCSPISGHRSVSWYQQTPGQGLQFLFEYFSETQRNKGNFPGRFSGRQFSNSRSEMNVSTLELGDSALYLCASSLAVSRQALTQYFGPGTRLTVL.

This clonotype was counted a few times. The chain joins TRBV6-1 to TRBJ2-3; TRBD1 matches 9 bases. CDR3 length: 16 residues. The V and J ends lost 4 bases and 4 bases, in that order; junction bases with no gene match: 9. Germline CDR1 MNHNS, CDR2 SASEGT. DNA of the CDR3: TGTGCCAGCAGTGGGGGGAAGACAGGGGGGCCAGATACGCAGTATTTT. Protein: CASSGGKTGGPDTQYF.

This chain joins TRBV5-6 and TRBJ1-2; a possible D gene is TRBD1 (5 bases). This CDR3 has 16 residues. The germline gives CDR1 SGHDT, CDR2 YYEEEE. Trimming cost V 0 bases and J 4 bases, with 16 bases left between them. This CDR3 is CASSLVGTTRPYGYTF. Written as DNA, the CDR3 is TGTGCCAGCAGCTTGGTGGGGACCACAAGACCCTATGGCTACACCTTC.

This clonotype occurred many times. The chain links TRBV5-1 to TRBJ2-1, with TRBD2 identical over 12 bases. CDR3 length: 16 residues. The germline V gene has CDR1 SGHRS and CDR2 YFSETQ. The junction had 6 bases not matched to a gene; V was cut back by 4 bases and J by 4 bases. In DNA form, the CDR3 reads TGCGCCAGCAGCCCGACTAGCGGGGGCCTATACAATGAGCAGTTCTTC. It codes for CASSPTSGGLYNEQFF. The full variable domain, with the rest looked up from reference TRBV5-1 and TRBJ2-1, is KAGVTQTPRYLIKTRGQQVTLSCSPISGHRSVSWYQQTPGQGLQFLFEYFSETQRNKGNFPGRFSGRQFSNSRSEMNVSTLELGDSALYLCASSPTSGGLYNEQFFGPGTRLTVL.

V and J are TRBV6-5 and TRBJ1-2; D unclear. CDR1 and CDR2 (germline): MNHEY, SVGAGI. This CDR3 has 14 residues. Trimming pared 0 bases from V and 0 bases from J, leaving 5 bases between. This CDR3 is CASSYSSTNYGYTF. The CDR3 bases are TGTGCCAGCAGTTACTCATCGACTAACTATGGCTACACCTTC.

This clonotype was seen repeatedly, ten times or more. Here the CDR3 DNA reads TGCAGTGCTAGAGATAACCGCCCCTACGAGCAGTACTTC. This gives the protein CSARDNRPYEQYF. The rearrangement uses TRBV20-1 and TRBJ2-7; D gene ambiguous. The germline gives CDR1 DFQATT, CDR2 SNEGSKA (reference sequence). Trimming cost V 0 bases and J 2 bases, with 8 bases left between them. CDR3 size: 13 residues.

This clonotype was recorded many times. The chain employs TRBV29-1 and TRBJ1-6; D is undetermined. CDR1 and CDR2 (germline): SQVTM, ANQGSEA. The CDR3 totals 13 residues. V gave up 0 bases and J gave up 10 bases, with 10 bases separating them. The CDR3 region is CSVEEEPGSPLHF. The CDR3 bases are TGCAGCGTTGAAGAGGAGCCTGGGTCACCCCTCCACTTT.

In this sample, this clonotype turned up many times. The CDR3 is CAWTRQQNSNTGELFF. Here the CDR3 DNA reads TGTGCCTGGACCCGGCAGCAGAATTCGAACACCGGGGAGCTGTTTTTT. V is TRBV30 and J is TRBJ2-2; D gene ambiguous. CDR3 length equals 16 residues. Trimming left V 4 bases short and J 0 bases short, with 15 bases between. CDR1 is GTSNPN and CDR2 is SVGIG in the germline V gene (reference sequence).

There are many counts of this clonotype. The chain couples TRBV12-3 or TRBV12-4 to TRBJ2-2; TRBD2 matches 8 bases. The CDR3 is 13 residues long. Germline trimming cut 6 bases from V and 9 bases from J; bases unmatched to any gene: 6. Here the CDR3 reads CASRFAGGRELFF. CDR3 nucleotides: TGTGCCAGCAGATTCGCGGGGGGACGGGAGCTGTTTTTT.

The chain has TRBV5-4 and TRBJ2-3; TRBD2 matches at 8 bases. The germline gives CDR1 SGHNT, CDR2 YYREEE (reference sequence). The CDR3 contains 18 residues. Trimming at V came to 1 base and at J to 2 bases, leaving 12 bases not matched to a gene. CDR3 loop: CASSLTLRTSHLTDTQYF. The CDR3 DNA is TGTGCCAGCAGCTTGACCCTAAGGACTAGCCACCTCACAGATACGCAGTATTTT.

This clonotype was picked up a small number of times. This chain connects TRBV2 to TRBJ2-1; D is undetermined. The germline CDR1 and CDR2 sequences are SNHLY and FYNNEI. Between the trimmed V and J ends, which lost 10 bases and 3 bases, there was a span of 19 bases. The length of the CDR3 is 15 residues. This CDR3 reads CATSNAGADYNEQFF. In DNA form, the CDR3 reads TGTGCCACCTCAAATGCAGGAGCCGACTACAATGAGCAGTTCTTC.

This clonotype was detected a few times. The chain has TRBV2 and TRBJ2-7, with TRBD1 identical over 7 bases. The germline V gene encodes CDR1 SNHLY and CDR2 FYNNEI. This CDR3 contains 13 residues. V shed 6 bases and J 2 bases; nucleotides not matched to a gene: 4. The CDR3 DNA is TGTGCCAGCAGCACGGGACAGCCCTACGAGCAGTACGTC. This sequence encodes CASSTGQPYEQYV.

This clonotype was detected only a few times. The V and J genes are TRBV20-1 and TRBJ2-3, with 10 bases fitting TRBD2. Germline CDR1 and CDR2: DFQATT and SNEGSKA (reference sequence). The CDR3 runs to 14 residues. The J segment lost 7 bases and the V segment lost 1 base, leaving 5 bases of the junction unmatched. CDR3 region: CSARVASGGYTQYF. Here the CDR3 DNA reads TGCAGTGCTAGAGTGGCTAGCGGGGGCTATACGCAGTATTTT.